The next 25 T cell receptor beta chains were all read from a single sample in a study of T cell changes during pregnancy in multiple sclerosis. Method: immunoSEQ multiplex PCR; TCRdb's copy keeps in-frame clones and lacks some. The table includes some 40,000 clones, 94% detected once. The sequencing used CD4+ T cells from peripheral blood mononuclear cells, collected after pregnancy. The source of these receptors is a female donor with multiple sclerosis, enrolled in a pregnancy study.

The chain links TRBV30 to TRBJ1-1, with D unclear. The CDR3 has 11 amino acids. The germline V gene has CDR1 GTSNPN and CDR2 SVGIG (reference sequence). V gave up 5 bases and J gave up 5 bases, with 9 bases separating them. The CDR3 reads CAWGSGTEAFF. CDR3 nucleotide sequence: TGTGCCTGGGGTAGCGGGACTGAAGCTTTCTTT.

The J gene is TRBJ2-3, the V gene TRBV5-1; 8 bases match TRBD2. V shed 2 bases, J shed 1 base, and the junction held 6 bases outside the gene matches. Germline-derived CDR1 and CDR2 are SGHRS and YFSETQ. This CDR3 contains 16 residues. The CDR3 sequence: CASSFQGTRGTDTQYF. The CDR3 DNA follows: TGCGCCAGCAGCTTCCAAGGGACTAGAGGCACAGATACGCAGTATTTT. Full variable domain (missing parts from reference TRBV5-1 and TRBJ2-3): KAGVTQTPRYLIKTRGQQVTLSCSPISGHRSVSWYQQTPGQGLQFLFEYFSETQRNKGNFPGRFSGRQFSNSRSEMNVSTLELGDSALYLCASSFQGTRGTDTQYFGPGTRLTVL.

This clone was seen a single time. This sequence joins TRBV6-1 and TRBJ1-2, with 9 bases that match TRBD1. The CDR3 extends over 13 amino acids. Germline assignment: CDR1 MNHNS and CDR2 SASEGT. J was trimmed by 3 bases and V by 6 bases; bases with no gene match: 2. CDR3 DNA sequence: TGTGCCAGCAGCCGGGACAGGGACTATGGCTACACCTTC. It codes for CASSRDRDYGYTF.

This clone has just one count. The CDR3 loop reads CASSPSSGNTIYF. The CDR3 nucleotides read TGTGCCAGCAGCCCCAGCTCTGGAAACACCATATATTTT. This rearrangement joins TRBV7-2 to TRBJ1-3; no definite D call. V was clipped by 5 bases and J by 0 bases, with 5 bases between them. The CDR3 runs 13 residues. Germline assignment: CDR1 SGHTA and CDR2 FQGNSA.

This clone was seen just once. The chain uses TRBV7-3 and TRBJ2-2, with 7 positions matching TRBD1. Looked up from germline, CDR1 is SGHTA and CDR2 is FQGTGA. The trim removed 5 bases at V and 3 bases at J, leaving 6 bases unmatched. The CDR3 contains 15 residues. The CDR3 is CASSQDRDHTGELFF. In nucleotides, the CDR3 is TGTGCCAGCAGCCAAGACAGGGACCACACCGGGGAGCTGTTTTTT.

As regards this clone: At one boundary the junction diverges from the germline segment, which might be a read error. The CDR3, as DNA: TGTGCTAGCAGCTTGGGTAGCGGGGGAGGATTGCAGAAGACCCAGTACTTC. Translating gives CASSLGSGGGLQKTQYF. The J gene is TRBJ2-5, the V gene TRBV7-7, with TRBD2 identical over 9 bases. The CDR3 sequence is 17 residues long. Germline lookup yields CDR1 SSHAT and CDR2 FNYEAQ (reference sequence).

V usage is TRBV13 and J usage is TRBJ2-1; 10 bases are a match to TRBD2. CDR3 size: 18 residues. Germline loops: CDR1 PRHDT, CDR2 FYEKMQ (reference sequence). Trimming removed 3 bases from V and 0 bases from J; junction bases left unmatched: 8. CDR3 protein: CASSFISGGAFSYNEQFF. The DNA of the CDR3 is TGTGCCAGCAGCTTCATCAGCGGGGGGGCTTTCTCCTACAATGAGCAGTTCTTC.

The rearrangement joins TRBV12-5 to TRBJ2-5; D might be TRBD2 (5 bases). The CDR3 has 12 amino acids. CDR1 and CDR2 from the germline V gene are LGHNT and FRNRAP. V lost 1 base and J 9 bases, leaving 9 bases between the germline ends. This CDR3 is CASGLAVGAQYF. In DNA, the CDR3 is TGTGCTAGTGGTTTGGCAGTCGGGGCCCAGTACTTC.

The chain's CDR3 is CAWSALYGGYEQYF. CDR3 bases: TGTGCCTGGAGCGCCCTGTACGGGGGATACGAGCAGTACTTC. The chain recombines TRBV30 with TRBJ2-7; a possible D gene is TRBD2 (6 bases). The CDR3 spans 14 residues. The germline V gene has CDR1 GTSNPN and CDR2 SVGIG (reference sequence). V was trimmed by 3 bases and J by 4 bases, leaving 16 bases between them.

This sequence joins TRBV6-5 and TRBJ1-4, with D possibly matching TRBD1 (6 bases). CDR3 length: 15 amino acids. CDR1 and CDR2 (germline): MNHEY, SVGAGI. V was clipped by 0 bases and J by 8 bases, with 13 bases between them. This CDR3 is CASSYSADRMEKLFF. The CDR3 nucleotides read TGTGCCAGCAGTTACTCGGCCGACAGGATGGAAAAACTGTTTTTT.

The rearrangement links TRBV13 to TRBJ1-4; TRBD1 aligns across 10 bases. The CDR3 runs to 14 residues. Germline-derived CDR1 and CDR2 are PRHDT and FYEKMQ (reference sequence). The V segment lost 3 bases and the J segment 8 bases; nucleotides outside the gene matches: 3. In DNA, the CDR3 is TGTGCCAGCAGCTTGGGGACAGGGGTCGAAAAACTGTTTTTT. Protein product: CASSLGTGVEKLFF. Looking up the rest from reference TRBV13 and TRBJ1-4 gives the full variable domain: AAGVIQSPRHLIKEKRETATLKCYPIPRHDTVYWYQQGPGQDPQFLISFYEKMQSDKGSIPDRFSAQQFSDYHSELNMSSLELGDSALYFCASSLGTGVEKLFFGSGTQLSVL.

Comment on this clone: The germline gene is not matched at one end of the junction; a read error may be the cause. The V call is TRBV7-9, the J call TRBJ1-1; D may be TRBD1 (6 bases). Germline CDR1 reads SEHNR; CDR2 reads FQNEAQ (reference sequence). The CDR3 is 14 amino acids. The CDR3 DNA reads as TGTGCCAGCAGCCTACCAGACAGGAACGCTGAAGCTTTCTTT. Translation gives CASSLPDRNAEAFF.

This clone was seen once. The V call is TRBV14, the J call TRBJ2-7; 15 positions agree with TRBD2. V lost 0 bases, J lost 5 bases, and 17 bases stayed unmatched. Germline loops: CDR1 SGHDN, CDR2 FVKESK. The CDR3 extends over 21 amino acids. The CDR3, as DNA: TGTGCCAGCAGCCAAGAGCCGGGACTAGCGGGAGGCTGGTTCGGCCCGGACGAGCAGTACTTC. It codes for CASSQEPGLAGGWFGPDEQYF.

V gene TRBV5-6 combines with J gene TRBJ1-6; TRBD1 matches at 7 bases. Trimming at V came to 4 bases and at J to 10 bases, leaving 11 bases not matched to a gene. CDR1 is SGHDT and CDR2 is YYEEEE in the germline V gene. The CDR3 runs to 15 residues. CDR3 sequence: CASSPLRTGTSPLHF. The CDR3 DNA sequence: TGTGCCAGCAGCCCGCTCCGGACAGGCACCTCACCCCTCCACTTT.

V is TRBV7-8 and J is TRBJ1-1, with a weak D call TRBD1 (5 bases). From germline, CDR1 is SGHVS and CDR2 FQNEAQ. This CDR3 has 14 amino acids. Trimming removed 5 bases at V and 5 bases at J, with 15 bases between. CDR3 loop: CASSPAGVGTEAFF. CDR3 coding DNA: TGTGCCAGCAGCCCGGCGGGGGTCGGTACTGAAGCTTTCTTT.

This chain uses TRBV9 with TRBJ2-5, with D perhaps TRBD2 (6 bases). The CDR3 runs 13 residues. From germline, CDR1 is SGDLS and CDR2 YYNGEE. V shed 6 bases and J shed 4 bases, with 13 bases lying between them. The DNA for the CDR3 is TGTGCCAGCACTGGGGCCGGGGGAGAGACCCAGTACTTC. Amino acids: CASTGAGGETQYF.

The chain couples TRBV4-1 to TRBJ2-7; TRBD1 matches at 11 bases. The V and J ends lost 4 bases and 3 bases, in that order; junction bases with no gene match: 2. Per germline, CDR1 MGHRA and CDR2 YSYEKL. CDR3 length: 14 residues. The CDR3 sequence: CASSPGTGGYEQYF. The DNA for the CDR3 is TGCGCCAGCAGCCCCGGGACAGGGGGCTACGAGCAGTACTTC.

The V and J genes are TRBV5-1 and TRBJ2-7; 7 bases are a match to TRBD1. Germline V lookup: CDR1 SGHRS, CDR2 YFSETQ. CDR3 size: 14 residues. With 0 bases clipped from V and 3 bases from J, the junction kept 3 bases outside the gene matches. This chain's CDR3 is CASSLEGQIYEQYF. The DNA for the CDR3 is TGCGCCAGCAGCTTGGAGGGACAGATCTACGAGCAGTACTTC.

This clone is a singleton in its sample. V is TRBV2 and J is TRBJ1-1; unclear D gene. Germline CDR1 and CDR2: SNHLY and FYNNEI. The CDR3 extends over 13 amino acids. Trimming left V 1 base short and J 4 bases short, with 7 bases between. The CDR3 DNA reads as TGTGCCAGCAGTGAAGACAGCCTCACTGAAGCTTTCTTT. Residues: CASSEDSLTEAFF. Combining the CDR3 with reference TRBV2 and TRBJ1-1 gives the whole variable domain EPEVTQTPSHQVTQMGQEVILRCVPISNHLYFYWYRQILGQKVEFLVSFYNNEISEKSEIFDDQFSVERPDGSNFTLKIRSTKLEDSAMYFCASSEDSLTEAFFGQGTRLTVV.

This rearrangement joins TRBV6-1 to TRBJ1-2; tentatively, D is TRBD1 (6 bases). V was shortened by 1 base and J by 4 bases, with 10 bases between the two germline ends. The V gene's germline CDR1 is MNHNS and CDR2 SASEGT. The CDR3 spans 14 residues. The CDR3 reads CASSEDWTVYGYTF. The CDR3 region has the DNA TGTGCCAGCAGTGAAGATTGGACAGTCTATGGCTACACCTTC.

The V gene is TRBV7-8, the J gene TRBJ1-2; 8 bases are shared with TRBD1. Losses at the gene ends were 5 bases for V and 8 bases for J; bases not matched to a gene: 22. The CDR3 is 18 amino acids. CDR1 is SGHVS, CDR2 FQNEAQ, per germline. CDR3 in DNA: TGTGCCAGCAGCCCCACGGGGTGGACAGGGACTACCCCCGGCGGCTACACCTTC. Translation: CASSPTGWTGTTPGGYTF.

V and J are TRBV9 and TRBJ2-1, with 10 bases fitting TRBD2. With V trimmed by 3 bases and J by 3 bases, 3 bases remained unmatched. The CDR3 loop spans 15 amino acids. Germline V gives CDR1 SGDLS, CDR2 YYNGEE. CDR3 sequence: CASSGGLAVYNEQFF. The CDR3 DNA sequence: TGTGCCAGCAGCGGAGGACTAGCGGTCTACAATGAGCAGTTCTTC.

This chain uses TRBV9 with TRBJ2-1; possible D gene TRBD2, 6 bases. The CDR3 loop spans 14 amino acids. Germline V gene lookup returns CDR1 SGDLS and CDR2 YYNGEE. With 3 bases removed from V and 6 bases from J, the gap between germline ends came to 13 bases. Here the CDR3 reads CASSGPTSINEQFF. CDR3 nucleotides: TGTGCCAGCAGCGGGCCAACTAGCATCAATGAGCAGTTCTTC.

The CDR3 region is CASSRRGPLNSYEQYF. The CDR3 DNA reads TGTGCCAGCAGCCGGAGGGGGCCCCTGAACTCCTACGAGCAGTACTTC. V usage is TRBV5-4 and J usage is TRBJ2-7; perhaps TRBD1 as D (7 bases). Trimming removed 4 bases at V and 0 bases at J, with 17 bases between. The CDR3 consists of 16 residues. CDR1 and CDR2 from the germline V gene are SGHNT and YYREEE (reference sequence).

The DNA for the CDR3 is TGTGCCAGCAGTCCCGGGACAGGGGGCAATCAGCCCCAGCATTTT. It codes for CASSPGTGGNQPQHF. The J gene is TRBJ1-5, the V gene TRBV6-6; 10 positions match TRBD1. This CDR3 region has 15 residues. The trim removed 5 bases at V and 2 bases at J, leaving 3 bases unmatched. Looked up from germline, CDR1 is MNHNY and CDR2 is SVGAGI (reference sequence).